A selection of T cell receptor beta chains follows, all from one sample in a study of blood T cell repertoires in COVID-19. The method was immunoSEQ multiplex PCR; TCRdb's version includes in-frame clones alone and lacks a portion of them. The table lists around 170,000 clones, approximately 85% of them singletons, with about 9.6% in the top ten. The sample comprised PBMCs or T cells enriched from blood (not recorded which). The receptors stem from a woman aged 25 to 39 who had recovered from COVID-19. Each CDR3 is given with its conserved first and last residue. Fields, in order: V gene, D gene, clone size, J gene, CDR3 protein, CDR3 DNA. D genes are given only for firm matches. Size is stated for part of the rows, as once, few or many counts, or as a class when the clone is expanded.

v_gene: TRBV27
d_gene: -
abundance: -
j_gene: TRBJ1-6
CDR3aa: CASSLGSGFSNSPLHF
CDR3nt: TGTGCCAGCAGTTTAGGTAGCGGGTTTTCTAATTCACCCCTCCACTTT

v_gene: TRBV4-2
d_gene: TRBD2
abundance: once
j_gene: TRBJ2-7
CDR3aa: CASSQTIAGSGAYEQYF
CDR3nt: TGTGCCAGCAGCCAGACGATAGCGGGTTCCGGCGCCTACGAGCAGTACTTC

v_gene: TRBV19
d_gene: TRBD2
abundance: -
j_gene: TRBJ2-1
CDR3aa: CASSPWGLGLAGSNEQFF
CDR3nt: TGTGCCAGTAGTCCCTGGGGTTTAGGACTAGCGGGATCCAATGAGCAGTTCTTC

v_gene: TRBV7-9
d_gene: -
abundance: -
j_gene: TRBJ2-4
CDR3aa: CASSPDWNIQYF
CDR3nt: TGTGCCAGCAGCCCGGACTGGAACATTCAGTACTTC

v_gene: TRBV19
d_gene: -
abundance: -
j_gene: TRBJ2-7
CDR3aa: CASSFQGRGEQYF
CDR3nt: TGTGCCAGTAGTTTCCAGGGACGGGGGGAGCAGTACTTC

v_gene: TRBV29-1
d_gene: TRBD1
abundance: -
j_gene: TRBJ2-7
CDR3aa: CSVSGTGRNEQYF
CDR3nt: TGCAGCGTTTCCGGGACAGGGAGGAACGAGCAGTACTTC

v_gene: TRBV15
d_gene: TRBD1
abundance: -
j_gene: TRBJ2-5
CDR3aa: CATSRGQGAGETQYF
CDR3nt: TGTGCCACCAGCAGGGGACAGGGGGCGGGAGAGACCCAGTACTTC

v_gene: TRBV6-5
d_gene: -
abundance: -
j_gene: TRBJ2-2
CDR3aa: CASSYSAGTGELFF
CDR3nt: TGTGCCAGCAGTTACTCCGCGGGCACCGGGGAGCTGTTTTTT

v_gene: TRBV14
d_gene: -
abundance: -
j_gene: TRBJ1-3
CDR3aa: CASSLPFGQSTGNTIYF
CDR3nt: TGTGCCAGCAGCCTTCCATTTGGACAGAGCACTGGAAACACCATATATTTT

v_gene: TRBV5-8
d_gene: -
abundance: -
j_gene: TRBJ2-2
CDR3aa: CARPGNLLGELFF
CDR3nt: TGTGCCCGGCCGGGGAACTTACTAGGGGAGCTGTTTTTT

v_gene: TRBV18
d_gene: TRBD1
abundance: -
j_gene: TRBJ2-7
CDR3aa: CASSPRTGVIYEQYF
CDR3nt: TGTGCCAGCTCACCTCGGACAGGGGTGATCTACGAGCAGTACTTC

v_gene: TRBV7-9
d_gene: -
abundance: -
j_gene: TRBJ2-7
CDR3aa: CASSLELSGSYEQYF
CDR3nt: TGTGCCAGCAGCTTAGAGTTGTCAGGTTCCTACGAGCAGTACTTC

v_gene: TRBV12-3/TRBV12-4
d_gene: -
abundance: -
j_gene: TRBJ2-3
CDR3aa: CASSLAGRDTQYF
CDR3nt: TGTGCCAGCAGTTTGGCAGGCAGAGATACGCAGTATTTT

v_gene: TRBV7-6
d_gene: -
abundance: -
j_gene: TRBJ1-1
CDR3aa: CASFSGVIGSDTEAFF
CDR3nt: TGTGCCAGCTTCAGCGGTGTTATTGGGAGTGACACTGAAGCTTTCTTT

v_gene: TRBV5-1
d_gene: -
abundance: -
j_gene: TRBJ2-7
CDR3aa: CASSENYEQYF
CDR3nt: TGCGCCAGCAGTGAGAACTACGAGCAGTACTTC

v_gene: TRBV5-1
d_gene: TRBD1
abundance: -
j_gene: TRBJ2-7
CDR3aa: CASSFLSGTESYEQYF
CDR3nt: TGCGCCAGCAGCTTTCTTTCTGGGACAGAGAGCTACGAGCAGTACTTC

v_gene: TRBV5-1
d_gene: -
abundance: -
j_gene: TRBJ2-3
CDR3aa: CASYSSTDTQYF
CDR3nt: TGCGCCAGTTACTCTAGCACAGATACGCAGTATTTT

v_gene: TRBV9
d_gene: TRBD1
abundance: -
j_gene: TRBJ2-2
CDR3aa: CASSAGQGTTNTGELFF
CDR3nt: TGTGCCAGCAGCGCAGGACAGGGGACAACGAACACCGGGGAGCTGTTTTTT

v_gene: TRBV2
d_gene: -
abundance: -
j_gene: TRBJ1-5
CDR3aa: CASSGRANQPQHF
CDR3nt: TGTGCCAGCAGTGGCAGGGCAAATCAGCCCCAGCATTTT

v_gene: TRBV7-9
d_gene: -
abundance: -
j_gene: TRBJ1-6
CDR3aa: CATNPVSYNSPLHF
CDR3nt: TGTGCCACCAACCCAGTGTCCTATAATTCACCCCTCCACTTT

v_gene: TRBV5-1
d_gene: -
abundance: -
j_gene: TRBJ1-2
CDR3aa: CASSLEGMVYGYTF
CDR3nt: TGCGCCAGCAGCTTGGAGGGGATGGTCTATGGCTACACCTTC

v_gene: TRBV9
d_gene: -
abundance: -
j_gene: TRBJ1-3
CDR3aa: CASSRQEVGSGNTIYF
CDR3nt: TGTGCCAGCAGCCGTCAGGAGGTCGGCTCTGGAAACACCATATATTTT

v_gene: TRBV18
d_gene: -
abundance: -
j_gene: TRBJ2-1
CDR3aa: CASSPSRAAREQFF
CDR3nt: TGTGCCAGCTCACCCAGCAGGGCGGCTAGGGAGCAGTTCTTC

v_gene: TRBV4-1
d_gene: TRBD2
abundance: -
j_gene: TRBJ2-2
CDR3aa: CASSLLAGGLSGELFF
CDR3nt: TGCGCCAGCAGCCTCCTAGCGGGAGGTCTTTCCGGGGAGCTGTTTTTT

v_gene: TRBV5-1
d_gene: TRBD2
abundance: -
j_gene: TRBJ2-1
CDR3aa: CASSSPGLAGNEQFF
CDR3nt: TGCGCCAGCAGCTCGCCGGGACTAGCTGGGAATGAGCAGTTCTTC

v_gene: TRBV7-2
d_gene: -
abundance: -
j_gene: TRBJ2-3
CDR3aa: CASSLELGTDTQYF
CDR3nt: TGTGCCAGCAGCTTAGAGCTAGGCACAGATACGCAGTATTTT

v_gene: TRBV28
d_gene: -
abundance: -
j_gene: TRBJ2-7
CDR3aa: CASSFRGFKGEQYF
CDR3nt: TGTGCCAGCAGTTTCAGGGGATTCAAGGGTGAGCAGTACTTC

v_gene: TRBV3-1/TRBV3-2
d_gene: TRBD1
abundance: once
j_gene: TRBJ1-6
CDR3aa: CASSPGGADNSPLHF
CDR3nt: TGTGCCAGCAGCCCAGGGGGCGCTGATAATTCACCCCTCCACTTT